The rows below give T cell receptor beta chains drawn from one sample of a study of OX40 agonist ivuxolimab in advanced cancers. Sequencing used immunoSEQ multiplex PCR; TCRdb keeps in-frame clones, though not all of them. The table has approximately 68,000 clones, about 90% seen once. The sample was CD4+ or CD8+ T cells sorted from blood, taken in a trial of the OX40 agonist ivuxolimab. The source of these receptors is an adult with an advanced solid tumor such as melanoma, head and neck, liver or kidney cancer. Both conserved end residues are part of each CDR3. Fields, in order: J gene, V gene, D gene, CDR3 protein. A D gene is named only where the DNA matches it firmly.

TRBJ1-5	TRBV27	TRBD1	CASSRKTGESPQHF
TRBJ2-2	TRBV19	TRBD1	CASSIDPSSGQGWDTGELFF
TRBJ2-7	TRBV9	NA	CASSVALDIGGEQYF
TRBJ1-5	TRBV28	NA	CASSLGGSGSAQHF
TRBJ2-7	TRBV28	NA	CASSPSTGVYEQYF
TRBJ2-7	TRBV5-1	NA	CASSLLPGSYEQYF
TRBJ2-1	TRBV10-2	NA	CASRPGLAGNEQFF
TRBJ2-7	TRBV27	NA	CASGQSSYEQYF
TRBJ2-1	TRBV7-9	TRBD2	CASRGGGKSQNEQFF
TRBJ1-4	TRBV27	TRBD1	CASSLRGTGHKLFF
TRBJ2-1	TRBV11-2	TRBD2	CASSYGAGGLYNEQFF
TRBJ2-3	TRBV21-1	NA	CASSKRGDRSTDTQYF
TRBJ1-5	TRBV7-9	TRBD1	CASSPGQGGGASNQPQHF
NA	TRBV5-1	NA	CASSLESSGAYEQYF
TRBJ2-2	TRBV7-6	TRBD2	CASSLEASGTRTGELFF
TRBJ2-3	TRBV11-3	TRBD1	CASNTRDSTTDTQYF
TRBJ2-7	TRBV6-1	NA	CASRGREIRYEQYF
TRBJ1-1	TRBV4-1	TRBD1	CASVQRGGQPEAFF
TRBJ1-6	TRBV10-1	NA	CASNGRSSYNSPLHF
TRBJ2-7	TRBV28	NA	CASRQKGYEQYF
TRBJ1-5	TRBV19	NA	CASSKNSKNQPQHF
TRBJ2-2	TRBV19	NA	CASIRTENTGELFF
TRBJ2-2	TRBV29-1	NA	CSVGRTDLNTGELFF
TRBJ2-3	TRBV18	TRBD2	CASSPAGGRSTDTQYF
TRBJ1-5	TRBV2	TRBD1	CASSGDRVSNQPQHF
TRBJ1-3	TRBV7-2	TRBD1	CASSPGGAEGNTIYF
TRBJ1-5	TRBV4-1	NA	CASSQDNSRSNQPQHF
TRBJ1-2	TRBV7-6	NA	CASSFQGNYGYTF
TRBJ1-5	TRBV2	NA	CASSGGGNQPQHF
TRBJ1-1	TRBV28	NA	CASLGNTEAFF
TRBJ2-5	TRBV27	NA	CASSLGGGETQYF
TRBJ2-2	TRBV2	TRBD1	CASRTGQANTGELFF
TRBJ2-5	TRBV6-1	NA	CASSEGVGSQYF
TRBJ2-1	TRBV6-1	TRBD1	CASRGQAYNEQFF
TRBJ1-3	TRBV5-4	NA	CASSLGGSGNTIYF
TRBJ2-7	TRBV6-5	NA	CASTAPGNYEQYF
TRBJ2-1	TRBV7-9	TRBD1	CASSLAGQGGEQFF
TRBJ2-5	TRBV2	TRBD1	CASSRTGGRETQYF
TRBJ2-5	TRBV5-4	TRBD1	CASSPSRDRGRGKTQYF
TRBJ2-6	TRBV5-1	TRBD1	CASSSTGAGANVLTF
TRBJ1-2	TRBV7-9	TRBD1	CATRTGRYGYTF
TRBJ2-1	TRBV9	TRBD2	CASSLTSERHNEQFF
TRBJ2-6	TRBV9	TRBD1	CASSVGTAGANVLTF
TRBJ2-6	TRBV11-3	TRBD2	CASRRSRLAPSSGANVLTF
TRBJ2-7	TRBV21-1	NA	CASSKARAGVSYEQYF
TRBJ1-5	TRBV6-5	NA	CASSYSFGGQPQHF
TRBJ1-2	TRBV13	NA	CASSFAAGYGYTF
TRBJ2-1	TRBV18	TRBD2	CASSSLPPIGGRAHEQFF
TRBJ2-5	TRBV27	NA	CASSNRALGTETQYF
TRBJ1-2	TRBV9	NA	CASSVGGDHAVNYGYTF
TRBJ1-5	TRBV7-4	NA	CASSFKWPQRGAQHF
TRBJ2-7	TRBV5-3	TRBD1	CARSSPGQASRGNYEQYF
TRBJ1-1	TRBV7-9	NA	CASNPWEPNTEAFF
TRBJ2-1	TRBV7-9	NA	CASSLAGFREQFF
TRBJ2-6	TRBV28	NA	CASMEGRANVLTF
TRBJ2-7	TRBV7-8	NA	CASSLGRGYGQYF
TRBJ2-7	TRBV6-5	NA	CASRPPGSYEQYF
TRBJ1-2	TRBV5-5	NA	CASSLTSANYGYTF